The subject of this entry is one T cell receptor (beta chain). V was pared by 2 bases and J by 6 bases, with 7 bases between. The CDR3 covers 12 residues. CDR1 is KGHSH and CDR2 is LQKENI in the germline V gene. Under the authors' procedure: Reference gene primer amplification yielded estimated nucleated cell counts. Some clones are missing from TCRdb's copy, which holds only in-frame ones; the method was immunoSEQ multiplex PCR. V and J calls plus clone size are reproduced from that table; the DNA served to infer D and trimming. The table shows about 65,000 clones, with roughly three quarters occurring only once. The sample belongs to a study of blood T cell repertoires in COVID-19. About the research overall: The United States, Italy and Spain provided the acute and convalescent COVID-19 samples. PBMCs, B-cell-depleted T cells, or T cells provided the cDNA or gDNA that made up the material.

The sequence came from a human donor in a cohort sampled during active COVID-19. What was sequenced was peripheral blood. The chain employs TRBV18 and TRBJ1-2, with TRBD1 as a possible D gene (5 bases). The DNA of the CDR3 is TGTGCCAGCTCACCAAGGGGCGATGGCTACACCTTC. Its protein is CASSPRGDGYTF.